The 5 T cell receptor beta chains below were found in one sample sequenced in a study of OX40 agonist ivuxolimab in advanced cancers. Clones were read by immunoSEQ multiplex PCR, and TCRdb kept only the in-frame ones, dropping some. The data hold around 98,000 clones, with around 90% observed a single time. Here the sequenced sample was CD4+ or CD8+ T cells sorted from blood, taken in a trial of the OX40 agonist ivuxolimab. The source is an adult with an advanced solid tumor such as melanoma, head and neck, liver or kidney cancer.

Only one count was recorded for this clone. This chain connects TRBV9 to TRBJ1-1; 7 nucleotides agree with TRBD1. The length of the CDR3 is 15 residues. Germline CDR1 is SGDLS and CDR2 is YYNGEE. V dropped 5 bases and J dropped 0; count of bases not matched to a gene: 7. Here the CDR3 reads CASSAQGTVNTEAFF. The CDR3 bases are TGTGCCAGCAGTGCACAGGGGACGGTGAACACTGAAGCTTTCTTT.

V usage is TRBV6-5 and J usage is TRBJ2-7, with 7 positions matching TRBD1. The V and J ends lost 4 bases and 3 bases, in that order; junction bases with no gene match: 6. The CDR3 has 14 residues. Germline V gene sequence: CDR1 MNHEY, CDR2 SVGAGI. The CDR3, as DNA: TGTGCCAGCAGTTTCATACAGGGGCACTACGAGCAGTACTTC. This gives the protein CASSFIQGHYEQYF.

V is TRBV19 and J is TRBJ1-4, with D perhaps TRBD1 (5 bases). This CDR3 contains 14 residues. V shed 7 bases and J shed 2 bases, with 11 bases lying between them. Germline CDR1 reads LNHDA; CDR2 reads SQIVND (reference sequence). CDR3 in DNA: TGTGCCAGTACCGATGGGGGTACTAATGAAAAACTGTTTTTT. Residues: CASTDGGTNEKLFF.

The V and J genes are TRBV29-1 and TRBJ2-3; no definite D call. Trimming left V 4 bases short and J 2 bases short, with 10 bases between. The CDR3 extends over 13 amino acids. Germline CDR1 SQVTM, CDR2 ANQGSEA. The CDR3 here is CSVGEGSTDTQYF. The CDR3 region has the DNA TGCAGCGTTGGGGAAGGTTCCACAGATACGCAGTATTTT.

V is TRBV10-3 and J is TRBJ2-7; a weak D match, TRBD2 (5 bases). The ends were cut back, 2 bases at V and 2 bases at J, with 13 bases in the middle. Per the germline V gene, CDR1 is ENHRY and CDR2 is SYGVKD. The CDR3 has 15 amino acids. CDR3 bases: TGTGCCATCAGTGAGGAGGGAAAGAAAACCTACGAGCAGTACTTC. It translates to CAISEEGKKTYEQYF.